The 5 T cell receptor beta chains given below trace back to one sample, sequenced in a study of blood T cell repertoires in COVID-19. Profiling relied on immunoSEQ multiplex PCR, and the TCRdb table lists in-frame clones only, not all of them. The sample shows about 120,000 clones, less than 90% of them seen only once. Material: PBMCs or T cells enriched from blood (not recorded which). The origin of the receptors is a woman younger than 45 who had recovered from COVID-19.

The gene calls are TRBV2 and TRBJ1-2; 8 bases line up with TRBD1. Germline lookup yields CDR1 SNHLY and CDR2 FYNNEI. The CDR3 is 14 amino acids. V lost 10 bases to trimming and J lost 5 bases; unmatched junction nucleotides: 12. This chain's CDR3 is CAIQEAGGNYGYTF. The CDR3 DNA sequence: TGTGCCATCCAGGAGGCAGGGGGCAATTATGGCTACACCTTC.

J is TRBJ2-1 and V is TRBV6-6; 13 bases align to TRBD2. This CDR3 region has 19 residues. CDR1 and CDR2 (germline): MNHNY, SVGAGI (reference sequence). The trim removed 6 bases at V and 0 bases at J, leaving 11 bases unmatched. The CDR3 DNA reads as TGTGCCAGCAGCTCCCGGACTAGCGGGAGCAGGAACTCCTACAATGAGCAGTTCTTC. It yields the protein CASSSRTSGSRNSYNEQFF.

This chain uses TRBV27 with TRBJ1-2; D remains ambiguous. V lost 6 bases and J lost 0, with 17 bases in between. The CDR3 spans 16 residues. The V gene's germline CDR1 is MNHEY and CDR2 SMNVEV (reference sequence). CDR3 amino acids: CASSQRGDSANYGYTF. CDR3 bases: TGTGCCAGCAGCCAACGCGGCGACTCGGCTAACTATGGCTACACCTTC.

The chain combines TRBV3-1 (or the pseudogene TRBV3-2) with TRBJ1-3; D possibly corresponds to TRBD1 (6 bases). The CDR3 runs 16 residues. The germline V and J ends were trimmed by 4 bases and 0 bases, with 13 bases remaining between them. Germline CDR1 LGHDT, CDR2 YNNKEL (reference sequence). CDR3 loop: CASSLRDKSSGNTIYF. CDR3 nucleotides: TGTGCCAGCAGCCTCCGGGACAAGAGCTCTGGAAACACCATATATTTT.

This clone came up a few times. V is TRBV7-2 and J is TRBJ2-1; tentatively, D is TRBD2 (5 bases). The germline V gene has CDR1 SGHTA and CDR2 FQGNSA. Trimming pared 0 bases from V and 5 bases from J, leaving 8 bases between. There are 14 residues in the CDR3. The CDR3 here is CASSLAGLDNEQFF. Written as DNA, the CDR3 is TGTGCCAGCAGCTTAGCCGGACTGGACAATGAGCAGTTCTTC.